These 15 T cell receptor beta chains share one sample of origin, sequenced in a study of PD-1 blockade in classical Hodgkin lymphoma. This table comes from immunoSEQ multiplex PCR, and its TCRdb copy is limited to in-frame clones, with some not included. The sample shows tens of thousands of clones, around 67% of them seen only once. Every patient experienced relapse after autologous stem cell transplantation, and brentuximab vedotin exposure varied. The sequencing used peripheral blood mononuclear cells (PBMCs), collected before the second cycle of nivolumab. The receptors were sampled from a human donor with classical Hodgkin lymphoma.

The J gene is TRBJ2-5, the V gene TRBV5-1; D is undetermined. Germline lookup yields CDR1 SGHRS and CDR2 YFSETQ. V lost 2 bases, J lost 1 base, and 12 bases lay in between. This CDR3 comprises 15 residues. The CDR3 spells CASSLSTVPQETQYF. The CDR3 nucleotides read TGCGCCAGCAGCTTAAGTACAGTCCCCCAAGAGACCCAGTACTTC. The full variable domain, its missing parts supplied by reference TRBV5-1 and TRBJ2-5, is KAGVTQTPRYLIKTRGQQVTLSCSPISGHRSVSWYQQTPGQGLQFLFEYFSETQRNKGNFPGRFSGRQFSNSRSEMNVSTLELGDSALYLCASSLSTVPQETQYFGPGTRLLVL.

The chain recombines TRBV7-8 with TRBJ2-7; D is tentatively TRBD1 or TRBD2 (5 bases each). V was shortened by 9 bases and J by 7 bases, with 10 bases between the two germline ends. This CDR3 is 10 amino acids long. The germline gives CDR1 SGHVS, CDR2 FQNEAQ. The CDR3 bases are TGTGCCAGTGGGACGCGGGAGCAGTACTTC. Amino acids: CASGTREQYF.

This chain uses TRBV7-2 with TRBJ2-3; D may be TRBD1 (6 bases). CDR3 size: 15 residues. Trimming took off 2 bases at V and 0 bases at J, with 9 bases between the two ends. Germline V lookup: CDR1 SGHTA, CDR2 FQGNSA. CDR3 loop: CASSLKTGSTDTQYF. The DNA for the CDR3 is TGTGCCAGCAGCTTAAAAACAGGGAGCACAGATACGCAGTATTTT.

V usage is TRBV6-5 and J usage is TRBJ2-7; 9 bases line up with TRBD1. The V gene's germline CDR1 is MNHEY and CDR2 SVGAGI. The CDR3 totals 14 residues. The V and J ends lost 5 bases and 3 bases, in that order; junction bases with no gene match: 5. CDR3 nucleotides: TGTGCCAGCAGTACCGGGACAGGGAGCTACGAGCAGTACTTC. The encoded protein is CASSTGTGSYEQYF.

The genes are TRBV28 and TRBJ2-7, with 10 bases matching TRBD1. V gave up 7 bases and J gave up 4 bases; unmatched junction bases: 10. CDR3 length: 15 residues. The germline gives CDR1 MDHEN, CDR2 SYDVKM. CDR3 amino acids: CASTVTWTGGYEQYF. CDR3 DNA sequence: TGTGCCAGCACCGTTACCTGGACAGGGGGTTACGAGCAGTACTTC.

This clone was seen more than once but under ten times. V gene TRBV25-1 combines with J gene TRBJ1-3; D gene ambiguous. The CDR3 has 12 amino acids. The germline V gene has CDR1 MGHDK and CDR2 SYGVNS. V was cut by 4 bases and J by 0 bases, with 1 base left in between. For the CDR3, the DNA is TGTGCCAGCAGTGCCTCTGGAAACACCATATATTTT. Its protein is CASSASGNTIYF.

This clone turned up a few times. V gene TRBV1 combines with J gene TRBJ2-7. TRBV1 is termed a pseudogene. The CDR3 has 15 amino acids. CDR3 residues: CTSSPRWTGAYEQYF. In DNA form, the CDR3 reads TGCACCAGCAGCCCCCGGTGGACGGGCGCCTACGAGCAGTACTTC.

V gene TRBV9 combines with J gene TRBJ2-1; 7 bases are a match to TRBD2. This CDR3 region has 15 residues. The germline V gene encodes CDR1 SGDLS and CDR2 YYNGEE. Unmatched junction bases numbered 8, after V lost 0 bases and J lost 8 bases. CDR3 region: CASSVGLATLHEQFF. As DNA, the CDR3 is TGTGCCAGCAGCGTAGGACTAGCCACACTCCATGAGCAGTTCTTC.

The chain has TRBV27 and TRBJ1-1; D gene unclear. Germline CDR1 reads MNHEY; CDR2 reads SMNVEV (reference sequence). CDR3 size: 13 residues. The ends were cut back, 4 bases at V and 4 bases at J, with 10 bases in the middle. This CDR3 is CASSSYKVTEAFF. The CDR3 coding sequence is TGTGCCAGCAGTTCCTACAAAGTCACTGAAGCTTTCTTT.

The chain couples TRBV6-6 to TRBJ2-3; perhaps TRBD2 as D (5 bases). Germline values: CDR1 MNHNY, CDR2 SVGAGI (reference sequence). There are 12 residues in the CDR3. V lost 6 bases and J lost 2, with 6 bases in between. The CDR3: CASSDYTDTQYF. As DNA, the CDR3 is TGTGCCAGCAGCGACTACACAGATACGCAGTATTTT.

The genes are TRBV29-1 and TRBJ1-1; TRBD1 aligns across 8 bases. In germline, CDR1 is SQVTM, CDR2 ANQGSEA. J was trimmed by 10 bases and V by 2 bases; bases with no gene match: 3. This CDR3 is built from 11 residues. This chain's CDR3 is CSVEQGASAFF. CDR3 sequence (DNA): TGCAGCGTTGAACAGGGGGCCTCAGCTTTCTTT.

This clone has only one observation. The gene calls are TRBV5-1 and TRBJ2-7, with 14 nucleotides matching TRBD2. The CDR3 totals 15 residues. Unmatched junction bases numbered 8, after V lost 0 bases and J lost 12 bases. From germline, CDR1 is SGHRS and CDR2 YFSETQ. CDR3 sequence reads: CASSLGTSGRLEWYF. The CDR3 DNA follows: TGCGCCAGCAGCTTGGGGACTAGCGGGAGGCTCGAGTGGTACTTC.

This rearrangement joins TRBV27 to TRBJ1-5; D gene ambiguous. This CDR3 is built from 16 residues. CDR1 is MNHEY and CDR2 is SMNVEV in the germline V gene (reference sequence). V was cut by 7 bases and J by 0 bases, with 16 bases left in between. The DNA for the CDR3 is TGTGCCAGCAAGAGCGGCCAGACCTATAGCAATCAGCCCCAGCATTTT. Encoded protein: CASKSGQTYSNQPQHF.

The chain is built from TRBV5-1 and TRBJ2-7; possibly TRBD1 or TRBD2 for D (5 bases each). This CDR3 spans 15 amino acids. Per the germline V gene, CDR1 is SGHRS and CDR2 is YFSETQ. V lost 1 base, J lost 3 bases, and 14 bases lay in between. CDR3: CASSLRLTDYYEQYF. For the CDR3, the DNA is TGCGCCAGCAGCTTGCGTTTGACAGACTACTACGAGCAGTACTTC.

This clone was observed a few times. The chain uses TRBV5-1 and TRBJ2-5; 10 positions match TRBD2. V gave up 0 bases and J gave up 1 base; unmatched junction bases: 12. There are 19 residues in the CDR3. Per the germline V gene, CDR1 is SGHRS and CDR2 is YFSETQ. CDR3 coding DNA: TGCGCCAGCAGCTTGGCCGGGTGGGTAGCGGGAGGAACCCAAGAGACCCAGTACTTC. As protein: CASSLAGWVAGGTQETQYF.